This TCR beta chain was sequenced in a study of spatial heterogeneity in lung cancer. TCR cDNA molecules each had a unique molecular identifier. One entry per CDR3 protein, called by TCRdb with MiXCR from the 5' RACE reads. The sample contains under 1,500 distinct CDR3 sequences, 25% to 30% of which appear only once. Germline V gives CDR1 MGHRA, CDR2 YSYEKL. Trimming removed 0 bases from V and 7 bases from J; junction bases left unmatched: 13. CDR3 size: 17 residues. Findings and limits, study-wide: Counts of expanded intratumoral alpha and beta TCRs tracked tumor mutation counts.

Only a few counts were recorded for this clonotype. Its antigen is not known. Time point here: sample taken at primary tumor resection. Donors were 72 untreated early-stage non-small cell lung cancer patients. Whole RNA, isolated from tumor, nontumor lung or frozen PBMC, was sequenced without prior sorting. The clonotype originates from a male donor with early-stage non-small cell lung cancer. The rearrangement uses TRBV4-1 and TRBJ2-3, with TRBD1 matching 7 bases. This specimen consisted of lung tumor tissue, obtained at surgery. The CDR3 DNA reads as TGCGCCAGCAGCCAAGACAATTACCGGGACAGATATAATACGCAGTATTTT. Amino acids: CASSQDNYRDRYNTQYF.